This T cell receptor (beta chain) was sequenced in a study of Graves' ophthalmopathy and Graves' hyperthyroidism. Study context: Stable hyperthyroidism denotes an absence of ophthalmopathy throughout 18 months of follow-up.

This clonotype occurred many times. Its antigen is still unknown. Study-level results: Most clonotypes expanded in thyroid above 0.001 frequency were present in blood too. Forecasting of ophthalmopathy progression by the model achieved 60% to 71% sensitivity and 72% to 75% specificity.

RNA served as the template for amplifying TCR beta CDR3 regions. The workflow started with a first-round RT-PCR run with HTBI primers and then moved on to a second-round multiplex PCR. TCRdb analysed the multiplex PCR reads with MiXCR anew, one entry per CDR3 protein. The data show over a million distinct CDR3 sequences, about 35% seen once. The V gene's germline CDR1 is MGHRA and CDR2 YSYEKL. This CDR3 region has 15 residues. V lost 3 bases, J lost 2 bases, and 11 bases lay in between. Sample: peripheral blood or thyroid tissue (not recorded which). This rearrangement joins TRBV4-1 to TRBJ1-5; D uncertain. This sequence was found in an adult man with Graves' hyperthyroidism. The DNA for the CDR3 is TGCGCCAGCAGCCAGTCCCCGGGCCGCAATCAGCCCCAGCATTTT. As protein: CASSQSPGRNQPQHF.